This T cell receptor beta chain stems from a study of shared clonotypes between healthy human individuals. Profiling relied on immunoSEQ multiplex PCR, and the TCRdb table lists in-frame clones only, not all of them. The table has 2 million to 3 million clones, approximately 93% seen once; the top ten hold approximately 0.37%. The ends were cut back, 3 bases at V and 1 base at J, with 13 bases in the middle. CDR3 length equals 15 residues. CDR1 is SGHKS and CDR2 is YYEKEE in the germline V gene (reference sequence). The sequencing sample was made of naive CD4+ T cells from PBMCs. Subset meaning: CD45RA+ positively selected. The chain carries TRBV5-5 and TRBJ1-1, with D maybe TRBD1 (5 bases). This sequence was found in a young man in good health. Some clones in this sample may be carry-over from other donors' samples. As DNA, the CDR3 is TGTGCCAGCAGCTGGACCGGGACTAGGAACACTGAAGCTTTCTTT. It encodes CASSWTGTRNTEAFF.